The 2 T cell receptor beta chains in this list originate from one sample, sequenced in a study of blood T cell repertoires in COVID-19. Sequencing used immunoSEQ multiplex PCR; TCRdb keeps in-frame clones, though not all of them. Counted here are 300,000 to 400,000 clones, more than 80% occurring once; the ten biggest clones make up over 0.95%. Sequences were obtained from PBMCs or T cells enriched from blood (not recorded which). These receptors all come from a man between 18 and 29 years old who had recovered from COVID-19.

This chain connects TRBV19 to TRBJ2-7, with 12 positions matching TRBD2. The germline V gene has CDR1 LNHDA and CDR2 SQIVND (reference sequence). The CDR3 has 14 amino acids. The junction had 3 bases not matched to a gene; V was cut back by 5 bases and J by 4 bases. DNA for the CDR3: TGTGCCAGTAGTCCAGGACTAGCGGGATACGAGCAGTACTTC. The encoded protein is CASSPGLAGYEQYF.

V usage is TRBV4-1 and J usage is TRBJ2-1, with D maybe TRBD1 (6 bases). V was trimmed by 1 base and J by 10 bases, leaving 11 bases between them. Germline V gene lookup returns CDR1 MGHRA and CDR2 YSYEKL. This CDR3 contains 13 residues. The CDR3 nucleotides read TGCGCCAGCAGCCAAGTGGGGACACTCGAGCAGTTCTTC. Translation: CASSQVGTLEQFF.